Listed below are T cell receptor beta chains from one sample, sequenced in a study of T cell responses to AZD1222 COVID-19 vaccine. Here immunoSEQ multiplex PCR was the method, and the copy in TCRdb shows in-frame clones only, minus some. The sample holds approximately 97,000 clones, roughly 80% seen once. Source: peripheral blood, taken on day 0 of AZD1222 vaccination. Receptor source: an adult in good health. The CDR3 runs from the conserved cysteine through the conserved F or W. D genes are given only for firm matches. Some rows mark clone size as missing; the rest say once, few, many or name a class of expanded clone.

abundance	v_gene	d_gene	j_gene	CDR3aa	CDR3nt
.	TRBV18	.	TRBJ1-2	CASSRASGADGYTF	TGTGCCAGCTCACGGGCGTCAGGGGCGGATGGCTACACCTTC
few	TRBV6-1	.	TRBJ1-1	CASSHAMGGNTEAFF	TGTGCCAGCAGTCACGCGATGGGGGGGAACACTGAAGCTTTCTTT
.	TRBV5-6	.	TRBJ2-6	CASSPDAGANVLTF	TGTGCCAGCAGCCCGGACGCTGGGGCCAACGTCCTGACTTTC
.	TRBV7-2	TRBD1	TRBJ1-6	CASSSRDSYNSPLHF	TGTGCCAGCAGCAGCCGGGACAGCTATAATTCACCCCTCCACTTT
.	TRBV5-1	.	TRBJ1-1	CASSLFYPAEGLRDTEAFF	TGCGCCAGCAGCTTGTTCTATCCGGCGGAAGGACTCCGCGACACTGAAGCTTTCTTT
.	TRBV18	.	TRBJ1-6	CASSPPARGNSPLHF	TGTGCCAGCTCACCACCGGCCAGGGGTAATTCACCCCTCCACTTT
.	TRBV5-8	.	TRBJ1-5	CASSLVGLFSSNQPQHF	TGTGCCAGCAGCTTGGTTGGATTGTTCAGTAGCAATCAGCCCCAGCATTTT
.	TRBV24-1	TRBD2	TRBJ2-1	CATSDVSGRGDYNEQFF	TGTGCCACCAGTGATGTCTCGGGGCGGGGGGACTACAATGAGCAGTTCTTC
.	TRBV7-2	TRBD2	TRBJ2-2	CASSLELAGGPGTGELFF	TGTGCCAGCAGCTTAGAATTAGCGGGAGGGCCCGGCACCGGGGAGCTGTTTTTT
few	TRBV19	TRBD1	TRBJ2-1	CASRSILWDRGEDEQFF	TGTGCCAGTAGATCAATCCTTTGGGACAGAGGTGAGGATGAGCAGTTCTTC
few	TRBV11-3	TRBD1	TRBJ2-5	CASSLIKGAFLETQYF	TGTGCCAGCAGCTTAATAAAGGGGGCCTTCTTAGAGACCCAGTACTTC
.	TRBV6-2/TRBV6-3	.	TRBJ2-1	CASSYGPGEQFF	TGTGCCAGCAGTTACGGGCCCGGTGAGCAGTTCTTC
.	TRBV7-9	TRBD1	TRBJ2-3	CASSLRTGGSDTQYF	TGTGCCAGCAGCTTACGGACAGGGGGTTCAGATACGCAGTATTTT
.	TRBV5-3	TRBD1	TRBJ2-5	CARSPDRVETQYF	TGTGCCAGAAGCCCGGACAGGGTTGAGACCCAGTACTTC
.	TRBV6-4	TRBD1	TRBJ1-2	CASSPGTGGFGYTF	TGTGCCAGCAGTCCCGGGACAGGAGGGTTTGGCTACACCTTC
once	TRBV12-3/TRBV12-4	.	TRBJ2-1	CASSLERYNEQFF	TGTGCCAGCAGTTTGGAGAGGTACAATGAGCAGTTCTTC
once	TRBV21-1	.	TRBJ1-1	CASTRGRMNTEAFF	TGTGCCAGCACCCGGGGACGGATGAACACTGAAGCTTTCTTT
.	TRBV2	.	TRBJ1-6	CASSAGVGSPLHF	TGTGCCAGCAGTGCCGGGGTAGGTTCACCCCTCCACTTT
.	TRBV5-1	.	TRBJ1-2	CASSFRVASYGYTF	TGCGCCAGCAGCTTTCGGGTCGCGAGCTATGGCTACACCTTC
.	TRBV7-2	TRBD1	TRBJ1-2	CASSPELGQETYGYTF	TGTGCCAGCAGCCCGGAGTTAGGACAGGAGACCTATGGCTACACCTTC
.	TRBV2	.	TRBJ2-2	CASNLRESNTGELFF	TGTGCCAGCAACCTCAGGGAATCGAACACCGGGGAGCTGTTTTTT
.	TRBV5-1	.	TRBJ2-6	CASTDYESGANVLTF	TGCGCCAGCACCGACTATGAGTCCGGGGCCAACGTCCTGACTTTC
.	TRBV7-2	.	TRBJ2-2	CASSLLSTTPTGELFF	TGTGCCAGCAGCTTACTTTCGACTACACCCACCGGGGAGCTGTTTTTT
.	TRBV4-3	.	TRBJ2-1	CASSPRAGYNEQFF	TGCGCCAGCAGCCCTCGTGCCGGATACAATGAGCAGTTCTTC
few	TRBV27	TRBD1	TRBJ1-2	CASSPGQGEGNYGYTF	TGTGCCAGCAGTCCCGGACAGGGTGAAGGTAACTATGGCTACACCTTC
.	TRBV5-1	.	TRBJ2-1	CASSSGDVLGRNEQFF	TGCGCCAGCAGCTCCGGAGACGTTTTGGGGAGAAATGAGCAGTTCTTC
.	TRBV7-8	TRBD2	TRBJ2-1	CASSLVTGLGNNEQFF	TGTGCCAGCAGCTTAGTTACAGGACTAGGCAACAATGAGCAGTTCTTC
.	TRBV4-3	TRBD1	TRBJ1-5	CASSQGQGWDQPQHF	TGCGCCAGCAGCCAAGGACAGGGGTGGGATCAGCCCCAGCATTTT
few	TRBV28	.	TRBJ1-2	CASSFQYGFAGGYTF	TGTGCCAGCAGTTTTCAGTACGGGTTCGCTGGCGGCTACACCTTC
.	TRBV7-2	.	TRBJ2-1	CASSLYDITGEQFF	TGTGCCAGCAGCTTATATGACATCACCGGTGAGCAGTTCTTC
.	TRBV19	.	TRBJ1-2	CASRVGGGYTF	TGTGCCAGCCGGGTGGGAGGCGGCTACACCTTC
few	TRBV28	.	TRBJ1-2	CASSVSPGTDYGYTF	TGTGCCAGCAGTGTTTCCCCCGGGACGGACTATGGCTACACCTTC
.	TRBV12-5	.	TRBJ2-1	CASATGMGSYNEQFF	TGTGCTAGTGCCACAGGGATGGGTTCCTACAATGAGCAGTTCTTC
.	TRBV12-3/TRBV12-4	.	TRBJ2-1	CASSLASYNEQFF	TGTGCCAGCAGTTTAGCCTCCTACAATGAGCAGTTCTTC
.	TRBV6-1	TRBD1	TRBJ1-6	CASSALMDRVKSPLHF	TGTGCCAGCAGTGCCCTAATGGACAGGGTGAAGTCACCCCTCCACTTT
once	TRBV29-1	.	TRBJ1-1	CSALQGFSSGTEAFF	TGCAGCGCTCTGCAAGGGTTCTCTTCCGGAACTGAAGCTTTCTTT
.	TRBV19	.	TRBJ2-2	CASSISLRTGELFF	TGTGCCAGTAGTATAAGTCTTCGGACCGGGGAGCTGTTTTTT
few	TRBV5-8	.	TRBJ2-7	CASSFGPAGQYF	TGTGCCAGCAGTTTTGGCCCGGCGGGGCAGTACTTC
.	TRBV4-1	.	TRBJ2-3	CASSQEVADTQYF	TGCGCCAGCAGCCAAGAGGTGGCGGATACGCAGTATTTT
.	TRBV7-2	TRBD1	TRBJ1-2	CASSLGQTQGAYGYTF	TGTGCCAGCAGCTTAGGGCAAACACAGGGGGCCTATGGCTACACCTTC
.	TRBV29-1	.	TRBJ2-7	CSVEDPTHPYEQYF	TGCAGCGTTGAAGATCCCACTCACCCCTACGAGCAGTACTTC
.	TRBV5-1	.	TRBJ2-1	CASSRDRGEDEQFF	TGCGCCAGCTCCCGGGACCGAGGAGAGGATGAGCAGTTCTTC
.	TRBV20-1	.	TRBJ2-7	CSASNLGAGSEQYF	TGCAGTGCTAGTAATCTGGGAGCAGGGTCCGAGCAGTACTTC
.	TRBV30	.	TRBJ1-2	CAWSVLGGAGGYTF	TGTGCCTGGAGTGTACTGGGGGGGGCTGGTGGCTACACCTTC
few	TRBV15	.	TRBJ1-1	CATRKTERNTEAFF	TGTGCCACCAGGAAAACAGAGCGGAACACTGAAGCTTTCTTT
.	TRBV2	.	TRBJ1-5	CASSVGREGQPQHF	TGTGCCAGCAGTGTAGGCAGGGAGGGACAGCCCCAGCATTTT
few	TRBV4-3	TRBD1	TRBJ1-5	CASSQNWRPGQGTLSNQPQHF	TGCGCCAGCAGCCAAAATTGGAGACCGGGACAGGGGACCCTTAGCAATCAGCCCCAGCATTTT
once	TRBV7-2	.	TRBJ2-7	CASSSGLISSYEQYF	TGTGCCAGCAGCTCGGGACTGATAAGCTCCTACGAGCAGTACTTC
.	TRBV27	.	TRBJ2-3	CASSLRGTQYF	TGTGCCAGCAGTTTGAGGGGGACGCAGTATTTT
.	TRBV18	TRBD1	TRBJ1-1	CASSPQLVTVNRGTEAFF	TGTGCCAGCTCACCTCAACTCGTCACAGTCAACAGGGGAACTGAAGCTTTCTTT
.	TRBV5-1	.	TRBJ2-1	CASSADSLDYNEQFF	TGCGCCAGCAGCGCGGACTCTCTGGACTACAATGAGCAGTTCTTC